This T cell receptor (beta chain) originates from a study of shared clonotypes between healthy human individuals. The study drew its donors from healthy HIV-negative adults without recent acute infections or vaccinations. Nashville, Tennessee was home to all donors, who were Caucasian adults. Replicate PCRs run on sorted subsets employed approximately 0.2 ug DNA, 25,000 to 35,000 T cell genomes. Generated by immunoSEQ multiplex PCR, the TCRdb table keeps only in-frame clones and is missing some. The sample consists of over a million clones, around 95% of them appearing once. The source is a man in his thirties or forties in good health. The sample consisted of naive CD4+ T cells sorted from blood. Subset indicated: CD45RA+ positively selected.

CDR3 sequence reads: CASSYDQGRSYEQYF. The CDR3 DNA follows: TGTGCCAGCAGTTACGACCAGGGGCGGTCCTACGAGCAGTACTTC. The gene calls are TRBV6-5 and TRBJ2-7, with a tentative D call TRBD1 (6 bases). CDR3 size: 15 residues. Trimming left V 2 bases short and J 1 base short, with 12 bases between. Germline CDR1 and CDR2: MNHEY and SVGAGI.